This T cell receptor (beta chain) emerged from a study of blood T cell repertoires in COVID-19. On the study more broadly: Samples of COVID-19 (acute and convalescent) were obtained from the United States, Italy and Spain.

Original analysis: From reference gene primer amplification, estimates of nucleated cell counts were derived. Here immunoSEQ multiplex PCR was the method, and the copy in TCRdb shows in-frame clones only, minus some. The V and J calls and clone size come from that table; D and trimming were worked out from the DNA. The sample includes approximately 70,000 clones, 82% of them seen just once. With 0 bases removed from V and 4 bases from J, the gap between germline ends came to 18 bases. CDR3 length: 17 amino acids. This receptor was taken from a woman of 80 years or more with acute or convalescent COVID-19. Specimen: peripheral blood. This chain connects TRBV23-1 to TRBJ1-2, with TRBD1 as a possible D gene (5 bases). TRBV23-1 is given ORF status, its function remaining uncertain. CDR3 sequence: CASSQSRSRGLPYGYTF. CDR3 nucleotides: TGCGCCAGCAGTCAATCGAGGTCGAGGGGACTTCCCTATGGCTACACCTTC.